Within the sample, the clone carrying this TCR beta chain is medium-sized. Its antigen is unknown. Four subsets defined by PD-1 and/or TIGIT were sorted from live CD3+CD8+TCRalphabeta+ cells. The data belong to a study of circulating CD8 cells and anti-PD-1 response in melanoma. The overall study: Every 2 weeks, patients got 3 mg/kg nivolumab intravenously. General observations from the study: DNEG was most diverse; TIGIT repertoires were least diverse.

The CDR3 is 15 residues long. Trimming left V 3 bases short and J 6 bases short, with 15 bases between. Germline assignment: CDR1 SGHTA and CDR2 FQGNSA. Each library started from 15 ng of total RNA using the QIAseq Immune Repertoire TCR panel. TCRdb itself ran the reads through MiXCR, one entry per CDR3 protein. Of some 950 distinct CDR3 sequences detected, 8.5% to 10% appear once; the ten largest clones hold 50% to 70%. The J gene is TRBJ2-1, the V gene TRBV7-2; D may correspond to TRBD1 or TRBD2 (6 bases each). This specimen was CD8+ T cells from PBMCs, taken at baseline or after one month of anti-PD-1 therapy (not recorded which). The sequence derives from a human donor with melanoma. In DNA, the CDR3 is TGTGCCAGCAGCTTTTTTGTCGGGGGCTCCAATGAGCAGTTCTTC. Its translation: CASSFFVGGSNEQFF.